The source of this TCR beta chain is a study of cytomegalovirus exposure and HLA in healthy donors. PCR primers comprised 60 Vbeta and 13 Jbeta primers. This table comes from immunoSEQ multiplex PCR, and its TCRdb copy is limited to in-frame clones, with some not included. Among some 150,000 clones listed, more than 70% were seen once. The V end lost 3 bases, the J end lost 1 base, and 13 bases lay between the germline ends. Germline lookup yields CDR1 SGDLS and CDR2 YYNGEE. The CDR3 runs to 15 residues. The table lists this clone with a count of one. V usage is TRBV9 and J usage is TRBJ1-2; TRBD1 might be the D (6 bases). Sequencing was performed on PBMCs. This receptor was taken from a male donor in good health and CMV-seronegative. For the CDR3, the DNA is TGTGCCAGCAGCGAGAACCAGGGGAGTAACTATGGCTACACCTTC. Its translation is CASSENQGSNYGYTF.